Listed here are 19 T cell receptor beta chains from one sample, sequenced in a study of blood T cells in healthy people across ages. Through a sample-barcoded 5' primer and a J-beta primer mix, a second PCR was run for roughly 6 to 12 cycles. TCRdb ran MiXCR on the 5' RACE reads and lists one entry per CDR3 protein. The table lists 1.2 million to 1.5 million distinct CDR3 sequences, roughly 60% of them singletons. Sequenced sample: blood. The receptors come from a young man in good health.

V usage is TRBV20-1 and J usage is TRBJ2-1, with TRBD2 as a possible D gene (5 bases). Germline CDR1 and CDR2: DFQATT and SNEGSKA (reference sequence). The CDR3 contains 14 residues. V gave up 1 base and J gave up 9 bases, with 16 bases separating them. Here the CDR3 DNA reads TGCAGTGCTAGAGCTTCTCCTGGTGGGAGTGAGCAGTTCTTC. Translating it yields CSARASPGGSEQFF.

CDR3 sequence: CASSHRGSHMNTEAFF. CDR3 nucleotides: TGTGCCAGCAGCCATCGGGGCAGCCACATGAACACTGAAGCTTTCTTT. This chain connects TRBV27 to TRBJ1-1; maybe TRBD1 (5 bases). The ends were cut back, 6 bases at V and 0 bases at J, with 17 bases in the middle. Per germline, CDR1 MNHEY and CDR2 SMNVEV (reference sequence). This CDR3 has 16 amino acids.

CDR3 region: CSDVRISQETQYF. CDR3 DNA sequence: TGCAGCGATGTAAGGATTTCCCAAGAGACCCAGTACTTC. The V and J genes are TRBV29-1 and TRBJ2-5; D is uncertain. With 7 bases removed from V and 1 base from J, the gap between germline ends came to 13 bases. From germline, CDR1 is SQVTM and CDR2 ANQGSEA. This CDR3 region has 13 residues.

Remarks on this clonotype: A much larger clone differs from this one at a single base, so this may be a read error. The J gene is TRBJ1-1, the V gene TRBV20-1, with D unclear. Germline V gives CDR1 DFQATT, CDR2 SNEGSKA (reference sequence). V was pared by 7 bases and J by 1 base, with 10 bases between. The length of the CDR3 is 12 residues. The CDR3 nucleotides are TGCAGTGTTCCGCGGGAGAACACTGAAGCTTTCTTT. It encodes CSVPRENTEAFF.

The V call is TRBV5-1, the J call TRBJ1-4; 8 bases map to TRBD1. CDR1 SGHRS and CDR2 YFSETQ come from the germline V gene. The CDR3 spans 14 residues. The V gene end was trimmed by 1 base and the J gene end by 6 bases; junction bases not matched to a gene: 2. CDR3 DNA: TGCGCCAGCAGCTTGACGACAGGGGATGAAAAACTGTTTTTT. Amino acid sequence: CASSLTTGDEKLFF.

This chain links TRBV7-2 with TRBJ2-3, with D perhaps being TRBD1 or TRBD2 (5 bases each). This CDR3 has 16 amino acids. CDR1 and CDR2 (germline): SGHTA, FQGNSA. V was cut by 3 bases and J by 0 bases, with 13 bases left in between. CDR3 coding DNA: TGTGCCAGCAGCTTTGGACCGGGGACGAGCACAGATACGCAGTATTTT. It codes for CASSFGPGTSTDTQYF.

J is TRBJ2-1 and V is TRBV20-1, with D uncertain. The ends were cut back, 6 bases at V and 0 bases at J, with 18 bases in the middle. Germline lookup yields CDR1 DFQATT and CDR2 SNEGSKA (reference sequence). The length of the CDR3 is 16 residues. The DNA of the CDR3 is TGCAGTGCCGCCCGAAGCCCCTGGGCCTCCTACAATGAGCAGTTCTTC. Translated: CSAARSPWASYNEQFF.

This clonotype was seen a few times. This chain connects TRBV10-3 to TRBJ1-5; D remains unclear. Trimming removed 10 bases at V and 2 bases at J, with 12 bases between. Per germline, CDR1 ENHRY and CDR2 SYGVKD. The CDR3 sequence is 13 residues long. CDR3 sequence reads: CATKGPRNQPQHF. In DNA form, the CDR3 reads TGTGCCACAAAAGGGCCCCGCAATCAGCCCCAGCATTTT.

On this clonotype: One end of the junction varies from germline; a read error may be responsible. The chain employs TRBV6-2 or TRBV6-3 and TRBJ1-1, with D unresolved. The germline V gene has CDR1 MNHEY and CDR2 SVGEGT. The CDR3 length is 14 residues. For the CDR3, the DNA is TGTGCCAGCAGTGACTCCGCCGTGAACACTGAAGCTTTCTTT. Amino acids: CASSDSAVNTEAFF.

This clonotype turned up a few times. CDR3 sequence reads: CASGADPQETQYF. The CDR3 bases are TGTGCCAGCGGGGCGGACCCTCAAGAGACCCAGTACTTC. The V gene is TRBV7-2, the J gene TRBJ2-5; a weak D match, TRBD1 (5 bases). Germline-derived CDR1 and CDR2 are SGHTA and FQGNSA. V was trimmed by 8 bases and J by 2 bases, leaving 12 bases between them. The CDR3 runs to 13 residues.

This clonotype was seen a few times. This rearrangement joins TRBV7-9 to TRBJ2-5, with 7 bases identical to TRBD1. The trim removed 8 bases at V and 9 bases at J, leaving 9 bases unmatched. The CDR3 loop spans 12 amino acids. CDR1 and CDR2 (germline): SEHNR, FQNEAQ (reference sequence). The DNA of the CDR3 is TGTGCCAGCGCATTCTACACAGGGGCCCAGTACTTC. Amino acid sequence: CASAFYTGAQYF. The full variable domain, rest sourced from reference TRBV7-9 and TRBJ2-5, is DTGVSQNPRHKITKRGQNVTFRCDPISEHNRLYWYRQTLGQGPEFLTYFQNEAQLEKSRLLSDRFSAERPKGSFSTLEIQRTEQGDSAMYLCASAFYTGAQYFGPGTRLLVL.

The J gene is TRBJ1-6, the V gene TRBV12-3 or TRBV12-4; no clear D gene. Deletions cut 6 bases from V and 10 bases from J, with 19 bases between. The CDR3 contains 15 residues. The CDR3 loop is CASSLERVVESPLHF. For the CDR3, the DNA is TGTGCCAGCAGCCTTGAAAGGGTTGTAGAATCACCCCTCCACTTT.

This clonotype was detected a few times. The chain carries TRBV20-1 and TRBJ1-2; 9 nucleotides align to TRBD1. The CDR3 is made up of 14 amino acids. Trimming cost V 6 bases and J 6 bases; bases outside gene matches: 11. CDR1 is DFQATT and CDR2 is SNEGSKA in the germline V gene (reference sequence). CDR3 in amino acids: CSASGTGFGDGYTF. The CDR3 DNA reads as TGCAGTGCATCGGGGACAGGGTTTGGGGATGGCTACACCTTC.

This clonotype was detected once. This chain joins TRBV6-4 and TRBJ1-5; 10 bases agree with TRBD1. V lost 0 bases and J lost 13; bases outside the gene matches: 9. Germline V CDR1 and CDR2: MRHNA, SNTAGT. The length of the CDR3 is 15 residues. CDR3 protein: CASSDSGTGALVQHF. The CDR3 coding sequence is TGTGCCAGCAGTGACTCCGGGACAGGGGCGCTCGTACAGCATTTT.

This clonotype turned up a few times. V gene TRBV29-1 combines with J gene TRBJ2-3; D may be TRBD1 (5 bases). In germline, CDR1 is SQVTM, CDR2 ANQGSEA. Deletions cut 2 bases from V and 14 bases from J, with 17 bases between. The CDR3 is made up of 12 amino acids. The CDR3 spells CSVERQGGLVYF. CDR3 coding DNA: TGCAGCGTTGAACGGCAGGGCGGTCTGGTGTATTTT.

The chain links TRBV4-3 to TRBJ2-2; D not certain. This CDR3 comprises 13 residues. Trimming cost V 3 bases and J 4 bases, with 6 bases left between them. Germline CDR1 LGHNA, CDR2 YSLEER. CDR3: CASSHGVTGELFF. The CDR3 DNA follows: TGCGCCAGCAGCCACGGAGTCACCGGGGAGCTGTTTTTT.

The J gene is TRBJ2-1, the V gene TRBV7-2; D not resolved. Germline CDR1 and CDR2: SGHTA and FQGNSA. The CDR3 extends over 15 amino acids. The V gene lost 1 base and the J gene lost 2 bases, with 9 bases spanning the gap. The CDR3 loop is CASSLEVRTYNEQFF. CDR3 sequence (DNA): TGTGCCAGCAGCTTAGAGGTCCGGACCTACAATGAGCAGTTCTTC.

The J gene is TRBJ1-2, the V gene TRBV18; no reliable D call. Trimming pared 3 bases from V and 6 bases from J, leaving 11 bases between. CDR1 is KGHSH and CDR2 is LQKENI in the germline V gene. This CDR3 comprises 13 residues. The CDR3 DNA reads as TGTGCCAGCTCACCGGAAGGAAGGGATGGCTACACCTTC. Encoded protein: CASSPEGRDGYTF.

The CDR3 nucleotides are TGTGCCATCAGACCGGGGGGGAGCTCCTACAATGAGCAGTTCTTC. Its protein is CAIRPGGSSYNEQFF. V usage is TRBV10-3 and J usage is TRBJ2-1, with TRBD2 matching over 8 bases. V trimming: 6 bases; J trimming: 0 bases; junction bases outside the gene matches: 4. The germline V gene encodes CDR1 ENHRY and CDR2 SYGVKD. CDR3 length: 15 residues.